What follows are 20 T cell receptor beta chains derived from one specimen sequenced in a study of T cell changes during pregnancy in multiple sclerosis. Using immunoSEQ multiplex PCR, the repertoire was profiled, and TCRdb retains in-frame clones only, with some absent. The sample lists some 45,000 clones; more than 85% were seen once. The source material was CD4+ T cells from peripheral blood mononuclear cells, sampled after pregnancy. The receptor set was obtained from a female donor in good health, enrolled as a control in a pregnancy study.

This chain links TRBV5-6 with TRBJ1-2; 8 bases align to TRBD1. The CDR3 is 14 residues long. The V segment lost 4 bases and the J segment 8 bases; nucleotides outside the gene matches: 10. CDR1 and CDR2 from the germline V gene are SGHDT and YYEEEE. CDR3 coding DNA: TGTGCCAGCAGCGTCCTACAGGGGGGAAAGGGCTACACCTTC. It specifies CASSVLQGGKGYTF.

The V gene is TRBV6-1, the J gene TRBJ2-3, with 11 nucleotides matching TRBD2. The CDR3 contains 14 residues. The V and J ends lost 6 bases and 1 base, in that order; junction bases with no gene match: 0. Germline V gene lookup returns CDR1 MNHNS and CDR2 SASEGT. The CDR3 sequence is CASRLAGGTDTQYF. In nucleotides, the CDR3 is TGTGCCAGCAGACTAGCGGGAGGCACAGATACGCAGTATTTT.

V usage is TRBV7-2 and J usage is TRBJ2-3, with D perhaps TRBD1 (6 bases). This CDR3 region has 15 residues. Looked up from germline, CDR1 is SGHTA and CDR2 is FQGNSA. With 5 bases removed from V and 2 bases from J, the gap between germline ends came to 14 bases. CDR3 amino acids: CASSRGGRVTDTQYF. In DNA form, the CDR3 reads TGTGCCAGCAGCCGTGGGGGCCGGGTCACAGATACGCAGTATTTT.

The chain links TRBV4-3 to TRBJ2-5; TRBD2 aligns across 8 bases. This CDR3 has 14 residues. Germline CDR1 reads LGHNA; CDR2 reads YSLEER. With 4 bases clipped from V and 7 bases from J, the junction kept 8 bases outside the gene matches. The CDR3 nucleotides are TGCGCCAGCAGCCGCTCGACTAGCGATGGGACCCAGTACTTC. Amino acids: CASSRSTSDGTQYF.

The V and J genes are TRBV19 and TRBJ1-6; a possible D gene is TRBD1 (5 bases). The CDR3 has 12 residues. The germline CDR1 and CDR2 sequences are LNHDA and SQIVND (reference sequence). V gave up 3 bases and J gave up 9 bases, with 6 bases separating them. The CDR3: CASSIRGSPLHF. The CDR3 bases are TGTGCCAGTAGTATTAGGGGTTCACCCCTCCACTTT.

This clone was counted only a few times. V usage is TRBV5-6 and J usage is TRBJ1-6, with a tentative D call TRBD1 (6 bases). The CDR3 loop spans 16 amino acids. Between the trimmed V and J ends, which lost 4 bases and 7 bases, there was a span of 18 bases. Germline CDR1 reads SGHDT; CDR2 reads YYEEEE. CDR3 region: CASSQRTTGGNSPLHF. The DNA for the CDR3 is TGTGCCAGCAGCCAGAGGACGACAGGCGGCAATTCACCCCTCCACTTT.

J is TRBJ2-5 and V is TRBV27, with 10 bases identical to TRBD1. Germline CDR1 reads MNHEY; CDR2 reads SMNVEV (reference sequence). Trimming at V came to 7 bases and at J to 5 bases, leaving 10 bases not matched to a gene. CDR3 length: 15 residues. The CDR3 DNA reads TGTGCCAGCACGTTCGACAGGGGGCTCGAGGAGACCCAGTACTTC. This gives the protein CASTFDRGLEETQYF.

This chain connects TRBV11-3 to TRBJ2-2; perhaps TRBD2 as D (6 bases). The CDR3 covers 16 residues. The germline V gene encodes CDR1 SGHNT and CDR2 YENEEA. V was shortened by 0 bases and J by 1 base, with 9 bases between the two germline ends. CDR3 sequence: CASSLDSGGNTGELFF. The CDR3 bases are TGTGCCAGCAGCTTAGATAGCGGCGGGAACACCGGGGAGCTGTTTTTT.

V and J are TRBV27 and TRBJ2-7, with 12 positions matching TRBD2. The trim removed 6 bases at V and 4 bases at J, leaving 4 bases unmatched. Germline loops: CDR1 MNHEY, CDR2 SMNVEV (reference sequence). The CDR3 contains 14 residues. CDR3 residues: CASRGLAGVYEQYF. CDR3 nucleotide sequence: TGTGCCAGCAGGGGACTAGCGGGTGTTTACGAGCAGTACTTC.

The chain uses TRBV30 and TRBJ1-2; 8 bases are shared with TRBD1. The CDR3 has 11 residues. CDR1 is GTSNPN, CDR2 SVGIG, per germline (reference sequence). Unmatched junction bases numbered 3, after V lost 5 bases and J lost 7 bases. CDR3 loop: CAWDRGAGYTF. In nucleotides, the CDR3 is TGTGCCTGGGACAGGGGAGCTGGCTACACCTTC.

The chain joins TRBV4-1 to TRBJ1-1; 10 bases map to TRBD1. The J segment lost 4 bases and the V segment lost 3 bases, leaving 5 bases of the junction unmatched. There are 15 residues in the CDR3. Germline-derived CDR1 and CDR2 are MGHRA and YSYEKL. CDR3 amino acids: CASSQEGQGVTEAFF. In DNA, the CDR3 is TGCGCCAGCAGCCAGGAAGGACAGGGGGTCACTGAAGCTTTCTTT.

The chain joins TRBV7-3 to TRBJ2-3; 9 nucleotides align to TRBD2. CDR1 is SGHTA and CDR2 is FQGTGA in the germline V gene. The V segment lost 5 bases and the J segment 7 bases; nucleotides outside the gene matches: 13. The length of the CDR3 is 16 residues. CDR3 sequence: CASSPGGAGGLNTQYF. CDR3 bases: TGTGCCAGCAGCCCCGGGGGGGCGGGAGGGTTAAATACGCAGTATTTT.

This clone was detected a few times. The rearrangement uses TRBV5-5 and TRBJ2-1; 9 nucleotides align to TRBD2. The J segment lost 5 bases and the V segment lost 2 bases, leaving 8 bases of the junction unmatched. Germline V gene lookup returns CDR1 SGHKS and CDR2 YYEKEE (reference sequence). This CDR3 region has 16 residues. The CDR3, as DNA: TGTGCCAGCAGCTTCAGGGGAGCGGGGGGTAACAATGAGCAGTTCTTC. This encodes CASSFRGAGGNNEQFF.

The rearrangement joins TRBV19 to TRBJ2-4, with D tentatively TRBD2 (6 bases). Germline V lookup: CDR1 LNHDA, CDR2 SQIVND (reference sequence). V was shortened by 3 bases and J by 5 bases, with 14 bases between the two germline ends. The CDR3 loop spans 15 amino acids. CDR3 sequence (DNA): TGTGCCAGTAGTATTCGAGGGCGGGGAGAAAACATTCAGTACTTC. Protein: CASSIRGRGENIQYF.

The chain has TRBV9 and TRBJ2-1; 10 bases are a match to TRBD2. This CDR3 has 15 residues. The V gene's germline CDR1 is SGDLS and CDR2 YYNGEE. V was clipped by 3 bases and J by 7 bases; unmatched bases: 7. The CDR3 nucleotides read TGTGCCAGCAGCGCCTCGGGACTAGCGCCTAATGAGCAGTTCTTC. The encoded protein is CASSASGLAPNEQFF.

The chain is built from TRBV28 and TRBJ1-4; 8 positions match TRBD1. Germline V gene lookup returns CDR1 MDHEN and CDR2 SYDVKM. The junction had 10 bases not matched to a gene; V was cut back by 4 bases and J by 6 bases. The CDR3 sequence is 16 residues long. The CDR3 is CASSSQGQGADEKLFF. CDR3 sequence (DNA): TGTGCCAGCAGTTCCCAAGGCCAGGGGGCGGATGAAAAACTGTTTTTT.

The chain combines TRBV5-3 with TRBJ1-6, with D possibly TRBD1 on 6 matching bases. Being an ORF, TRBV5-3 has a function that is uncertain. The ends were cut back, 4 bases at V and 9 bases at J, with 17 bases in the middle. This CDR3 comprises 15 residues. The CDR3 region has the DNA TGTGCCAGAAGCAAAGATTCAGGGGATGGTTCACCCCTCCACTTT. Encoded protein: CARSKDSGDGSPLHF.

This chain joins TRBV7-9 and TRBJ1-4; 7 bases match TRBD1. With V trimmed by 1 base and J by 7 bases, 0 bases remained unmatched. Per the germline V gene, CDR1 is SEHNR and CDR2 is FQNEAQ (reference sequence). CDR3 size: 13 residues. The CDR3 sequence is CASSLGQGEKLFF. Here the CDR3 DNA reads TGTGCCAGCAGCTTAGGACAGGGTGAAAAACTGTTTTTT.

This chain connects TRBV27 to TRBJ1-5; D is undetermined. The CDR3 length is 12 residues. The V end was cut by 3 bases, the J end by 6 bases, with 6 bases between. CDR1 and CDR2 (germline): MNHEY, SMNVEV (reference sequence). CDR3 loop: CASSFGGQPQHF. In nucleotides, the CDR3 is TGTGCCAGCAGTTTCGGTGGTCAGCCCCAGCATTTT.

The CDR3 region has the DNA TGTGCCAGCCGCCGCCAAGGACTAGCGGGCACCGGGGAGCTGTTTTTT. Its protein product is CASRRQGLAGTGELFF. The chain links TRBV4-2 to TRBJ2-2; 11 nucleotides line up with TRBD2. V lost 8 bases to trimming and J lost 4 bases; unmatched junction nucleotides: 9. The CDR3 runs to 16 residues. Germline assignment: CDR1 LGHNA and CDR2 YNFKEQ.